The rows below give T cell receptor beta chains drawn from one sample of a study of cytomegalovirus exposure and HLA in healthy donors. Sequencing used immunoSEQ multiplex PCR; TCRdb keeps in-frame clones, though not all of them. Of more than 140,000 clones in the sample, approximately 91% were seen once. The sample consisted of PBMCs. These TCRs come from a woman aged 18-30 years in good health and CMV-seropositive. CDR3s include the opening cysteine and the closing phenylalanine or tryptophan. A D gene is named only where the DNA matches it firmly. Not every row has a clone size; where given, it reads once, few, many or a size class.

v_call	clone_size	d_call	j_call	cdr3_aa	cdr3_nt
TRBV7-3	once	NA	TRBJ2-1	CASSLDGGGGLAETYNEQFF	TGTGCCAGCAGCTTAGACGGCGGAGGGGGTCTAGCGGAGACCTACAATGAGCAGTTCTTC
TRBV4-1	NA	TRBD2	TRBJ2-2	CASSRNTLAGVNGELFF	TGCGCCAGCAGCCGCAACACACTAGCGGGAGTGAACGGGGAGCTGTTTTTT
TRBV14	NA	NA	TRBJ1-2	CASRRGRHYGYTF	TGTGCCAGCCGCAGGGGCCGTCACTATGGCTACACCTTC
TRBV6-1	NA	NA	TRBJ2-1	CASSEPSFWEQFF	TGTGCCAGCAGTGAGCCTAGCTTCTGGGAGCAGTTCTTC
TRBV6-5	NA	TRBD1	TRBJ1-1	CASSYVTGAQGEAFF	TGTGCCAGCAGTTACGTTACAGGGGCGCAGGGAGAAGCTTTCTTT
TRBV5-1	NA	NA	TRBJ2-5	CASSPGTNQETQYF	TGCGCCAGCAGCCCCGGGACAAATCAAGAGACCCAGTACTTC
TRBV9	NA	NA	TRBJ2-2	CASSVVGGTNTGELFF	TGTGCCAGCAGCGTAGTTGGAGGGACGAACACCGGGGAGCTGTTTTTT
TRBV12-1	NA	NA	TRBJ1-5	CASSRFFDRTRQPQHF	TGTGCCAGCAGCCGGTTCTTTGACCGGACAAGACAGCCCCAGCATTTT
TRBV5-1	NA	NA	TRBJ2-5	CASSLGVFQETQYF	TGCGCCAGCAGCTTGGGCGTCTTCCAAGAGACCCAGTACTTC
TRBV6-5	NA	TRBD1	TRBJ1-2	CASRRTGGAGYTF	TGTGCCAGCAGAAGGACAGGGGGGGCCGGCTACACCTTC
TRBV6-5	once	NA	TRBJ2-1	CASSYSKGATYNEQFF	TGTGCCAGCAGTTACTCGAAAGGGGCCACCTACAATGAGCAGTTCTTC
TRBV28	NA	NA	TRBJ1-2	CASSNTPGGYGYTF	TGTGCCAGCAGCAATACCCCCGGGGGATATGGCTACACCTTC
TRBV7-2	NA	NA	TRBJ2-4	CASSSSEWRDKNIQYF	TGTGCCAGCAGCTCAAGTGAATGGAGGGATAAAAACATTCAGTACTTC
TRBV20-1	NA	NA	TRBJ1-2	CSAIPGYGYTF	TGCAGTGCGATCCCGGGGTATGGCTACACCTTC
TRBV6-5	NA	NA	TRBJ2-1	CASSAIWGDEQFF	TGTGCCAGCAGCGCCATTTGGGGCGATGAGCAGTTCTTC
TRBV5-1	NA	TRBD2	TRBJ2-1	CASSLGLAAYNEQFF	TGCGCCAGCAGCTTGGGACTAGCGGCCTACAATGAGCAGTTCTTC
TRBV6-4	once	NA	TRBJ2-2	CASSDRDDGELFF	TGTGCCAGCAGTGACCGGGATGACGGGGAGCTGTTTTTT
TRBV6-4	NA	TRBD2	TRBJ2-3	CASSLTSGSGDTQYF	TGTGCCAGCAGCCTTACTAGCGGGAGTGGGGATACGCAGTATTTT
TRBV28	NA	TRBD1	TRBJ2-4	CASSPLAWDRNIQYF	TGTGCCAGCAGTCCCTTAGCGTGGGACAGAAACATTCAGTACTTC
TRBV10-3	few	NA	TRBJ2-3	CAISESDQNTQYF	TGTGCCATCAGTGAAAGCGACCAAAATACGCAGTATTTT
TRBV5-1	NA	NA	TRBJ2-1	CASSQGGAYNEQFF	TGCGCCAGCAGCCAGGGGGGAGCATACAATGAGCAGTTCTTC
TRBV4-2	NA	TRBD2	TRBJ2-1	CASSQDTAVAGYEQFF	TGTGCCAGCAGCCAGGATACCGCAGTAGCGGGGTATGAGCAGTTCTTC
TRBV29-1	NA	NA	TRBJ2-3	CSVGLPQSPTDTQYF	TGCAGCGTTGGATTGCCACAGAGCCCGACAGATACGCAGTATTTT
TRBV5-6	NA	NA	TRBJ1-1	CASSLYGAWGGTEAFF	TGTGCCAGCAGCTTGTACGGAGCTTGGGGGGGCACTGAAGCTTTCTTT
TRBV18	NA	TRBD1	TRBJ1-3	CASSPPDRGHWGNTIYF	TGTGCCAGCTCACCACCGGACAGGGGGCATTGGGGAAACACCATATATTTT
TRBV5-4	NA	NA	TRBJ1-1	CASSLRTYNTEAFF	TGTGCCAGCAGCTTACGAACTTATAACACTGAAGCTTTCTTT
TRBV19	NA	TRBD2	TRBJ2-1	CASRLAGVYNEQFF	TGTGCCAGTAGACTAGCGGGAGTGTACAATGAGCAGTTCTTC
TRBV18	few	TRBD1	TRBJ2-7	CASSPGTAYEQYF	TGTGCCAGCTCACCAGGGACAGCTTACGAGCAGTACTTC
TRBV9	NA	TRBD1	TRBJ1-2	CASSLGQGLNYGYTF	TGTGCCAGCAGCCTGGGACAGGGACTTAACTATGGCTACACCTTC
TRBV7-8	NA	TRBD2	TRBJ2-7	CASSILAGEYEQYF	TGTGCCAGCAGCATCTTAGCGGGAGAGTACGAGCAGTACTTC
TRBV13	NA	NA	TRBJ1-2	CASSLRDNGGTF	TGTGCCAGCAGCTTAAGGGACAACGGCGGAACCTTC
TRBV19	NA	TRBD1	TRBJ2-5	CASSTDRAETQYF	TGTGCCAGTAGCACAGACAGGGCGGAGACCCAGTACTTC
TRBV5-1	NA	NA	TRBJ2-7	CASSLVRGHEQYF	TGCGCCAGCAGCTTGGTTCGGGGTCACGAGCAGTACTTC
TRBV1	NA	NA	TRBJ2-1	CTSSQDGTSGFNEQFF	TGCACCAGCAGCCAAGACGGAACTAGCGGGTTCAATGAGCAGTTCTTC
TRBV6-5	once	NA	TRBJ2-7	CASRAENSYEQYF	TGTGCCAGTCGAGCGGAAAACTCCTACGAGCAGTACTTC
TRBV7-2	NA	TRBD2	TRBJ2-7	CASSSASGREQYF	TGTGCCAGCAGCTCCGCTAGCGGGCGAGAGCAGTACTTC
TRBV6-5	many	TRBD1	TRBJ1-2	CASSYSRTGGGYGYTF	TGTGCCAGCAGTTACTCCAGGACAGGGGGAGGCTATGGCTACACCTTC
TRBV19	NA	NA	TRBJ1-1	CASSIPGNTEAFF	TGTGCCAGTAGTATTCCCGGGAACACTGAAGCTTTCTTT
TRBV4-3	NA	TRBD1	TRBJ2-6	CASSQAAGGRSGANVLTF	TGCGCCAGCAGCCAAGCGGCAGGGGGCAGGTCTGGGGCCAACGTCCTGACTTTC
TRBV6-5	few	TRBD1	TRBJ1-2	CASSIYRGGGYTF	TGTGCCAGCAGCATATACAGGGGCGGCGGCTACACCTTC
TRBV11-3	many	TRBD2	TRBJ2-7	CASSSGGLEGLEQYF	TGTGCCAGCAGCTCGGGGGGACTTGAGGGTCTCGAGCAGTACTTC
TRBV4-2	NA	NA	TRBJ2-5	CASSQEEFSSLYF	TGTGCCAGCAGCCAAGAGGAGTTCAGCTCCCTGTACTTC
TRBV2	NA	NA	TRBJ2-7	CASKTETNYEQYF	TGTGCCAGCAAAACCGAAACAAACTACGAGCAGTACTTC
TRBV11-3	NA	NA	TRBJ2-7	CASSPRDLAYEQYF	TGTGCCAGCAGCCCGCGGGACTTGGCCTACGAGCAGTACTTC
TRBV7-9	NA	TRBD2	TRBJ2-1	CASSDLSGGRHEQFF	TGTGCCAGCAGCGATCTTTCGGGGGGGCGGCATGAGCAGTTCTTC
TRBV29-1	NA	TRBD2	TRBJ2-7	CSVGTSGYEQYF	TGCAGCGTTGGGACTAGCGGCTACGAGCAGTACTTC
TRBV30	NA	NA	TRBJ2-2	CAWSVPENGELFF	TGTGCCTGGAGTGTACCAGAAAACGGGGAGCTGTTTTTT